This T cell receptor beta chain was retrieved from a study of cytomegalovirus exposure and HLA in healthy donors. Healthy people donating bone marrow made up the donors. Findings of the study overall: Excluded were some V segments that proved indistinguishable, including TRBV6-2 and TRBV6-3. Highest at DRB1 and lowest at HLA-C, TCR association rates differed among HLA loci in a later analysis.

This clone appeared a few times. Its antigen is not known. Amplification used 60 Vbeta primers and 13 Jbeta primers. Repertoires were generated with immunoSEQ multiplex PCR, while TCRdb's copy carries only in-frame clones and drops some. In the table there are roughly 120,000 clones, 75% to 90% of which are singletons. V lost 2 bases and J lost 2; bases outside the gene matches: 8. CDR1 and CDR2 from the germline V gene are LNHDA and SQIVND (reference sequence). The CDR3 length is 16 residues. What was sequenced was PBMCs. The chain recombines TRBV19 with TRBJ2-5, with 7 bases fitting TRBD2. The origin of this receptor is a middle-aged man in good health and CMV-seronegative. CDR3 nucleotide sequence: TGTGCCAGTAGTATACCGGGACTATCAGCACAAGAGACCCAGTACTTC. It yields the protein CASSIPGLSAQETQYF.